The entry that follows covers one TCR beta chain sequence. The data belong to a study of Ad26.COV2.S vaccination and SARS-CoV-2 variants. Germline CDR1 and CDR2: LNHDA and SQIVND (reference sequence). Trimming pared 2 bases from V and 0 bases from J, leaving 11 bases between. The CDR3 totals 17 residues. Sample treatment: some 19 received Ad26.COV2.S at low or high dose, single or two shots; about 5 received placebo; per-sample allocation not given. Following the first vaccine or placebo injection, samples were taken on day 63. At a Boston site, the person donating was an adult of 18-55 years. TCRdb's copy holds only in-frame clones and misses some; the assay was immunoSEQ multiplex PCR. The table includes some 640,000 clones, roughly 90% detected once.

The clonotype comes from a person between 18 and 65 years old who received the Ad26.COV2.S COVID-19 vaccine or a placebo. The sample was peripheral blood, taken in a trial of Ad26.COV2.S vaccine versus placebo. The chain couples TRBV19 to TRBJ1-6, with TRBD1 as a possible D gene (5 bases). The CDR3 sequence: CASSILGGGSYNSPLHF. As DNA, the CDR3 is TGTGCCAGTAGTATACTTGGGGGTGGCTCCTATAATTCACCCCTCCACTTT.